This T cell receptor beta chain was documented in a study of response to subunit inactivated influenza vaccine. General study results and limits: Only a handful of new T cells, the authors suggested, are recruited with each seasonal influenza vaccination.

MiXCR was run by TCRdb on the RT-PCR reads, yielding one entry per CDR3 protein. The repertoire holds approximately 500,000 distinct CDR3 sequences, 13% seen once, with around 14% in the top ten. This clonotype was detected a few times. Its target is unknown. CDR3 size: 13 residues. In germline, CDR1 is DFQATT, CDR2 SNEGSKA (reference sequence). The V gene is TRBV20-1, the J gene TRBJ2-3; 8 bases are a match to TRBD2. The starting material was PBMCs from blood, obtained 40 to 50 days after vaccination. This receptor was taken from a man in his fifties who received an inactivated influenza vaccine. The CDR3 loop is CRPGASGLLSQYF. Written as DNA, the CDR3 is TGCAGGCCCGGGGCTAGCGGGTTGTTGTCTCAGTATTTT.